This TCR beta chain was recorded in a study of cytomegalovirus exposure and HLA in healthy donors. General study findings and limits: The only immune exposure information that was available was CMV serostatus. Within the data, a cluster of highly shared sequence variants was likely a sequencing artifact. Data from an earlier analysis indicated that most TCR beta V segments were productive either about 87% or about 30% of the time.

Regarding this clone: What it binds is unknown.

13 Jbeta primers and 60 Vbeta primers were used for the PCR. Produced via immunoSEQ multiplex PCR; TCRdb's table is partial and in-frame only. The table records 150,000 to 200,000 clones, about 82% of them present only once. Germline CDR1 and CDR2: MDHEN and SYDVKM. Trimming took off 2 bases at V and 0 bases at J, with 8 bases between the two ends. This CDR3 is built from 14 residues. The TCR originated in a woman in her fifties or sixties in good health and CMV-seronegative. V gene TRBV28 combines with J gene TRBJ2-7, with D perhaps matching TRBD2 (5 bases). Sequenced sample: PBMCs. The CDR3 reads CASSLGSLSYEQYF. CDR3 nucleotides: TGTGCCAGCAGTTTAGGGAGCCTCTCCTACGAGCAGTACTTC.